This TCR beta chain was sequenced during a study of T-cell memory formation after mild COVID-19. Study-wide background: TCR clusters were largely donor specific.

With respect to this clonotype: The antigen remains unidentified.

Germline V gene data show CDR1 as SQVTM and CDR2 as ANQGSEA. V was shortened by 5 bases and J by 9 bases, with 11 bases between the two germline ends. The CDR3 totals 11 residues. Findings of the study overall: Pre-infection memory contained some responding clones, which suggested that cross-reactive memory had joined.

TCRdb redid the calling of the 5' RACE reads with MiXCR, one entry per CDR3 protein. Of some 330,000 distinct CDR3 sequences listed, over 20% are singletons. V and J are TRBV29-1 and TRBJ2-1, with D uncertain. The sequence was obtained from an adult woman who had mild COVID-19 (a few samples of this study predate the infection). Cell type and time point are not known. The sequencing sample was made of PBMCs or a T cell subset sorted from them (not recorded which). The CDR3 DNA sequence: TGCAGCGTTCGGCCCTGGGTTGAGCAGTTCTTC. This sequence encodes CSVRPWVEQFF.